This T cell receptor (beta chain) came from a study of T cells in Graves' hyperthyroidism and ophthalmopathy. Amplification of TCR beta CDR3 regions was performed using RNA transcripts as template. The primer set for the first-round RT-PCR of the TCR CDR3 was HTBI. One entry per CDR3 protein results from TCRdb running MiXCR on the multiplex PCR reads. The data show under 450,000 distinct CDR3 sequences, with about 15% seen just once and 30% to 40% held by the top ten. The table lists this clonotype with many counts. CDR3 length: 14 amino acids. V was pared by 7 bases and J by 4 bases, with 16 bases between. Initially, at the first diagnosis of hyperthyroidism and before any ophthalmopathy symptoms, blood was sampled.

What was sequenced was blood. This sequence was found in a woman aged 25 to 45 with Graves' hyperthyroidism that later progressed to Graves' ophthalmopathy. V is TRBV12-3 or TRBV12-4 and J is TRBJ1-1, with D possibly being TRBD1 (5 bases). This CDR3 reads CASTLTEGVTEAFF. The CDR3 nucleotides are TGTGCCAGCACCCTGACAGAAGGAGTCACTGAAGCTTTCTTT.